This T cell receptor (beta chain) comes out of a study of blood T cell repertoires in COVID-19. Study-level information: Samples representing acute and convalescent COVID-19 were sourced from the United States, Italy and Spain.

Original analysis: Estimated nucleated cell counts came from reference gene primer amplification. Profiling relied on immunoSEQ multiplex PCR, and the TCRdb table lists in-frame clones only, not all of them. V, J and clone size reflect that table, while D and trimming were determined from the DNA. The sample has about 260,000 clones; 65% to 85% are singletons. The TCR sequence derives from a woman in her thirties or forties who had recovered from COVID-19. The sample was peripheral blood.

The CDR3: CASSPWTGASYEQYF. In nucleotides, the CDR3 is TGTGCCAGCAGCCCCTGGACAGGGGCATCCTACGAGCAGTACTTC. The V call is TRBV3-1 (or the pseudogene TRBV3-2), the J call TRBJ2-7; 9 bases match TRBD1. The junction had 5 bases not matched to a gene; V was cut back by 4 bases and J by 1 base. The CDR3 totals 15 residues. Germline V CDR1 and CDR2: LGHDT, YNNKEL (reference sequence).